This TCR beta chain appears in the sequencing data of a study of cytomegalovirus exposure and HLA in healthy donors. Primers included in the PCR were 60 Vbeta and 13 Jbeta primers. Assay used: immunoSEQ multiplex PCR; TCRdb lists only in-frame clones, some missing. The sample has fewer than 150,000 clones, 60% to 85% seen once. Study outcomes and limitations: In a later analysis, TCR association rates varied by HLA locus: DRB1 most, HLA-C fewest.

V shed 5 bases and J 1 base; nucleotides not matched to a gene: 3. Looked up from germline, CDR1 is SGHTA and CDR2 is FQGNSA. This CDR3 is 15 amino acids long. A remark on this clone: Its specificity is unknown.

Source material: PBMCs. This chain uses TRBV7-2 with TRBJ2-1; the match to TRBD1 covers 9 bases. The source of this sequence is a man between 50 and 59 years old in good health and CMV-seropositive. In DNA form, the CDR3 reads TGTGCCAGCAGCCTCGGACAGGGGTCCTACAATGAGCAGTTCTTC. This sequence encodes CASSLGQGSYNEQFF.